This T cell receptor (beta chain) was captured in a study of blood T cell repertoires in COVID-19. Turning to the study itself: COVID-19 samples collected from the United States, Italy and Spain covered acute and convalescent phases. The cDNA or gDNA used as material had been derived from T cells, B-cell-depleted T cells, or PBMCs.

As originally analysed: Estimated nucleated cell counts came from reference gene primer amplification. Sequencing used immunoSEQ multiplex PCR; TCRdb keeps in-frame clones, though not all of them. That table gives V, J and clone size, and the DNA gave D and trimming. Here the sample spans a few hundred thousand clones, around nine tenths being singletons. This clone was seen a handful of times. In the same sample, other DNA sequences code for this CDR3. The CDR3 runs 15 residues. The germline V gene has CDR1 SGHTA and CDR2 FQGNSA. The V gene end was trimmed by 5 bases and the J gene end by 1 base; junction bases not matched to a gene: 5.

The TCR comes from a man aged 40-55 years who had recovered from COVID-19. The chain couples TRBV7-2 to TRBJ1-5; 7 bases line up with TRBD1. The sequencing input was peripheral blood. The CDR3 region has the DNA TGTGCCAGCAGCCTCGTACAGGGGAGCAATCAGCCCCAGCATTTT. This gives the protein CASSLVQGSNQPQHF.